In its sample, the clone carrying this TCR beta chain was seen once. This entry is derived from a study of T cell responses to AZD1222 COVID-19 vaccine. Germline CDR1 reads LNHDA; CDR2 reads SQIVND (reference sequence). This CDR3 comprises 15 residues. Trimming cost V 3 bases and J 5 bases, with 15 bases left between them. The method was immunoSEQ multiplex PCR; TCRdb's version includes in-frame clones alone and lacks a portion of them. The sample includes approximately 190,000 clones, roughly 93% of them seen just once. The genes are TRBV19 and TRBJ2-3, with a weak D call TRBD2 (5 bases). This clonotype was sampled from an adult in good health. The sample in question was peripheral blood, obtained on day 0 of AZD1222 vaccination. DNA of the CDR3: TGTGCCAGTAGTATGGCCGGACCGGCGGGAGATACGCAGTATTTT. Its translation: CASSMAGPAGDTQYF.